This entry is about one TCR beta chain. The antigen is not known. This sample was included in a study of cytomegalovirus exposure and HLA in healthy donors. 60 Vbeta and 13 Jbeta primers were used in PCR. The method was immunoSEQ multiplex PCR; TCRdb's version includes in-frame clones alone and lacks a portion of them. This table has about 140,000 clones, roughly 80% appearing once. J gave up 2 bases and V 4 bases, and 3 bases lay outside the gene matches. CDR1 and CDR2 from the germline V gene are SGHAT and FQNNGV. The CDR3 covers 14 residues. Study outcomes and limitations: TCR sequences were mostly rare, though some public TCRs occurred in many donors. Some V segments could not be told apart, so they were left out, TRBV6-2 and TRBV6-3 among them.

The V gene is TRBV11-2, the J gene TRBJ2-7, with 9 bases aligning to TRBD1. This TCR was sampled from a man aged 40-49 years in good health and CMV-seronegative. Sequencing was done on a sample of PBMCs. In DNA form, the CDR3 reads TGTGCCAGCAGCTCCGACAGGGGGGCCTACGAGCAGTACTTC. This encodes CASSSDRGAYEQYF.